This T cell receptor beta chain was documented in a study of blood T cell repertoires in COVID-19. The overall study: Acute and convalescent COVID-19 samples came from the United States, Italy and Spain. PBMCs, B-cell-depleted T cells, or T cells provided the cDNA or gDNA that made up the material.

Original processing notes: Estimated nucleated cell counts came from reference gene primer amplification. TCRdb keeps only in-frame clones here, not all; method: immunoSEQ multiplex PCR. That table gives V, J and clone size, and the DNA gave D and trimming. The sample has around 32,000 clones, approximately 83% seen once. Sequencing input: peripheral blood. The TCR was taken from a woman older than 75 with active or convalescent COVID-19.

The DNA of the CDR3 is TGTGCCAGCAGTGAAAGCGGGAGCTCCTACAATGAGCAGTTCTTC. Translated: CASSESGSSYNEQFF. This sequence joins TRBV2 and TRBJ2-1; TRBD2 matches 8 bases. This CDR3 has 15 amino acids. Germline-derived CDR1 and CDR2 are SNHLY and FYNNEI. With V trimmed by 2 bases and J by 0 bases, 0 bases remained unmatched.